Shown below are 27 T cell receptor beta chains from a single sample sequenced in a study of blood T cell repertoires in COVID-19 (TCRdb year 2020). Preparation of the library involved the immunoSEQ multiplex PCR assay. TCRdb mirrors the immuneACCESS table, restricted to in-frame sequences. Some clones are absent from its copies; in checked studies, under half trace to an unresolved V gene, and the reason for the others is unknown. This sample lists approximately 260,000 clones; roughly nine tenths were detected once. 3.6% of the sample belongs to the ten largest clones. Sequenced: peripheral blood. These TCRs come from a man aged 18 to 30 with active or convalescent COVID-19.

The CDR3 sequence is CASRILDRDTGELFF. In DNA, the CDR3 is TGTGCCAGCAGAATTCTAGACCGGGACACCGGGGAGCTGTTTTTT. The V and J genes are TRBV6-5 and TRBJ2-2, with D uncertain. CDR1 MNHEY and CDR2 SVGAGI come from the germline V gene. V lost 6 bases and J 3 bases, leaving 14 bases between the germline ends. The CDR3 runs 15 residues.

This clone has just a few counts. The chain couples TRBV18 to TRBJ1-6; the match to TRBD1 covers 10 bases. Germline CDR1 reads KGHSH; CDR2 reads LQKENI. The CDR3 is 14 amino acids. V was pared by 6 bases and J by 9 bases, with 5 bases of the junction left unmatched. The CDR3 sequence: CASSVGQGVSPLHF. The CDR3 DNA sequence: TGTGCCAGCTCCGTTGGACAGGGGGTTTCACCCCTCCACTTT.

The V gene is TRBV5-1, the J gene TRBJ2-3; 8 nucleotides line up with TRBD1. The length of the CDR3 is 14 residues. The V segment lost 0 bases and the J segment 6 bases; nucleotides outside the gene matches: 3. Germline values: CDR1 SGHRS, CDR2 YFSETQ. The CDR3 DNA is TGCGCCAGCAGCTTGGGGACAGGGTTGGATACGCAGTATTTT. Translation: CASSLGTGLDTQYF.

This chain connects TRBV19 to TRBJ2-2, with 11 bases aligning to TRBD2. The CDR3 is 17 residues long. Germline CDR1 LNHDA, CDR2 SQIVND (reference sequence). V shed 3 bases, J shed 7 bases, and the junction held 10 bases outside the gene matches. CDR3 nucleotides: TGTGCCAGTAGTATGCTTCAACTAGCGGGAGTTCACGGGGAGCTGTTTTTT. Translation: CASSMLQLAGVHGELFF. Based on the CDR3 plus reference TRBV19 and TRBJ2-2, the full variable domain is DGGITQSPKYLFRKEGQNVTLSCEQNLNHDAMYWYRQDPGQGLRLIYYSQIVNDFQKGDIAEGYSVSREKKESFPLTVTSAQKNPTAFYLCASSMLQLAGVHGELFFGEGSRLTVL.

The V gene is TRBV7-9, the J gene TRBJ2-1; no firm D call. The germline CDR1 and CDR2 sequences are SEHNR and FQNEAQ (reference sequence). This CDR3 is built from 14 residues. V dropped 1 base and J dropped 9 bases, with 13 bases sitting between them. CDR3 in DNA: TGTGCCAGCAGCTTAGAAGTGGCGACGGGTGAGCAGTTCTTC. The encoded protein is CASSLEVATGEQFF.

This chain uses TRBV29-1 with TRBJ1-1; D gene uncertain. V was shortened by 7 bases and J by 0 bases, with 12 bases between the two germline ends. The CDR3 extends over 13 amino acids. Germline assignment: CDR1 SQVTM and CDR2 ANQGSEA. CDR3 amino acids: CSGLQELNTEAFF. CDR3 sequence (DNA): TGCAGCGGGTTACAAGAACTGAACACTGAAGCTTTCTTT.

The chain uses TRBV12-5 and TRBJ2-6; D gene unclear. Trimming pared 4 bases from V and 2 bases from J, leaving 6 bases between. CDR3 length: 14 residues. Germline CDR1 LGHNT, CDR2 FRNRAP. Here the CDR3 reads CASGSPAGANVLTF. The CDR3 DNA reads as TGTGCTAGTGGTTCGCCGGCTGGGGCCAACGTCCTGACTTTC.

Points on this clone: The same CDR3 is also encoded by other DNA sequences in this sample. V is TRBV2 and J is TRBJ1-3, with D unclear. V was shortened by 3 bases and J by 3 bases, with 3 bases between the two germline ends. This CDR3 spans 12 amino acids. Germline V gene sequence: CDR1 SNHLY, CDR2 FYNNEI. The CDR3 loop is CASSDRGNTIYF. The DNA for the CDR3 is TGTGCCAGCAGTGACCGTGGAAACACCATATATTTT.

The chain combines TRBV7-3 with TRBJ2-3; possibly TRBD2 for D (5 bases). V was shortened by 6 bases and J by 2 bases, with 15 bases between the two germline ends. Looked up from germline, CDR1 is SGHTA and CDR2 is FQGTGA. The CDR3 is made up of 15 amino acids. This CDR3 reads CASRFSGSHTDTQYF. The CDR3 nucleotides are TGTGCCAGCAGGTTTTCGGGATCCCACACAGATACGCAGTATTTT.

This clone was recorded a few times. The J gene is TRBJ2-1, the V gene TRBV18, with D possibly matching TRBD2 (5 bases). Germline-derived CDR1 and CDR2 are KGHSH and LQKENI. This CDR3 is built from 14 residues. V dropped 1 base and J dropped 6 bases, with 10 bases sitting between them. The CDR3 DNA is TGTGCCAGCTCACCACTTCAACTAGGCAATGAGCAGTTCTTC. This gives the protein CASSPLQLGNEQFF.

The chain is built from TRBV5-6 and TRBJ2-5; TRBD2 matches 11 bases. The length of the CDR3 is 14 residues. V lost 5 bases, J lost 5 bases, and 5 bases stayed unmatched. Germline lookup yields CDR1 SGHDT and CDR2 YYEEEE. CDR3 amino acids: CASSLAGGPETQYF. CDR3 nucleotides: TGTGCCAGCAGTTTAGCGGGGGGGCCGGAGACCCAGTACTTC.

The V call is TRBV27, the J call TRBJ2-5, with D tentatively TRBD2 (6 bases). The CDR3 is 14 residues long. Trimming shortened V by 4 bases and J by 4 bases, and 13 bases separated the two germline ends. CDR1 is MNHEY, CDR2 SMNVEV, per germline (reference sequence). CDR3 protein: CASSSPGAVETQYF. CDR3 in DNA: TGTGCCAGCAGTTCTCCGGGAGCTGTAGAGACCCAGTACTTC.

The chain is built from TRBV6-1 and TRBJ2-7; 9 positions match TRBD1. The CDR3 totals 16 residues. V was pared by 2 bases and J by 3 bases, with 8 bases of the junction left unmatched. Germline assignment: CDR1 MNHNS and CDR2 SASEGT. The CDR3 spells CASSERLQGAFYEQYF. The CDR3 region has the DNA TGTGCCAGCAGTGAAAGATTACAGGGGGCCTTCTACGAGCAGTACTTC.

The J gene is TRBJ1-1, the V gene TRBV2; 8 nucleotides match TRBD1. The CDR3 has 14 amino acids. Losses at the gene ends were 7 bases for V and 4 bases for J; bases not matched to a gene: 8. The germline V gene has CDR1 SNHLY and CDR2 FYNNEI. The DNA of the CDR3 is TGTGCCAGCACCGACGGACAGGGCAGCACTGAAGCTTTCTTT. Translating it yields CASTDGQGSTEAFF.

This rearrangement joins TRBV5-6 to TRBJ2-7; possible D gene TRBD1, 6 bases. V lost 4 bases, J lost 2 bases, and 13 bases lay in between. The CDR3 contains 14 residues. Germline CDR1 is SGHDT and CDR2 is YYEEEE. The CDR3 sequence: CASSPIQGTYEQYF. CDR3 nucleotides: TGTGCCAGCAGCCCAATACAGGGTACCTACGAGCAGTACTTC.

This clone was seen a few times. The chain is built from TRBV10-3 and TRBJ2-7; D possibly corresponds to TRBD2 (7 bases). The CDR3 has 15 residues. CDR1 ENHRY and CDR2 SYGVKD come from the germline V gene. V gave up 6 bases and J gave up 1 base, with 16 bases separating them. The CDR3 nucleotides are TGTGCCATCAGGATCTCGGGGGGCCATTCCTACGAGCAGTACTTC. Protein: CAIRISGGHSYEQYF.

V gene TRBV3-1 (or the pseudogene TRBV3-2) combines with J gene TRBJ1-1; perhaps TRBD1 as D (6 bases). CDR1 LGHDT and CDR2 YNNKEL come from the germline V gene (reference sequence). This CDR3 is 14 amino acids long. Trimming removed 4 bases from V and 1 base from J, with 10 bases in between. The CDR3 is CASSPDSRNTEAFF. CDR3 DNA sequence: TGTGCCAGCAGCCCGGACAGCCGGAACACTGAAGCTTTCTTT.

The chain combines TRBV20-1 with TRBJ1-1, with D perhaps TRBD1 (5 bases). The V end was cut by 3 bases, the J end by 0 bases, with 8 bases between. The germline gives CDR1 DFQATT, CDR2 SNEGSKA (reference sequence). The CDR3 contains 13 residues. The CDR3 reads CSASVQVNTEAFF. The CDR3 DNA reads as TGCAGTGCTAGTGTACAGGTGAACACTGAAGCTTTCTTT.

The rearrangement joins TRBV5-1 to TRBJ2-3; TRBD1 is a possible D gene (6 bases). V lost 2 bases and J lost 2, with 12 bases in between. The CDR3 spans 15 residues. Germline CDR1 is SGHRS and CDR2 is YFSETQ. The CDR3 DNA sequence: TGCGCCAGCAGCTTCCAGGGGCGATTCACAGATACGCAGTATTTT. It is translated as CASSFQGRFTDTQYF.

The chain employs TRBV13 and TRBJ2-3, with TRBD1 matching 8 bases. The germline V gene has CDR1 PRHDT and CDR2 FYEKMQ (reference sequence). J was trimmed by 4 bases and V by 3 bases; bases with no gene match: 12. The CDR3 spans 17 residues. The CDR3 DNA is TGTGCCAGCAGCTTCCGTAGGACAGGGAAGTTTTCAGATACGCAGTATTTT. Translated: CASSFRRTGKFSDTQYF.

The chain employs TRBV28 and TRBJ2-7; 7 nucleotides match TRBD1. J gave up 3 bases and V 7 bases, and 12 bases lay outside the gene matches. The CDR3 length is 15 residues. Germline CDR1 MDHEN, CDR2 SYDVKM. The CDR3 is CASKVATGKDYEQYF. The CDR3 DNA sequence: TGTGCCAGCAAGGTCGCGACAGGGAAGGACTACGAGCAGTACTTC.

The gene calls are TRBV19 and TRBJ1-5, with 7 bases identical to TRBD1. The junction had 16 bases not matched to a gene; V was cut back by 7 bases and J by 4 bases. Germline CDR1 and CDR2: LNHDA and SQIVND (reference sequence). The CDR3 runs to 17 residues. CDR3 DNA sequence: TGTGCCAGTACCAAGACCGGGACAGCTCTCCAAAATCAGCCCCAGCATTTT. It yields the protein CASTKTGTALQNQPQHF. Supplemented by reference TRBV19 and TRBJ1-5, the full variable domain reads DGGITQSPKYLFRKEGQNVTLSCEQNLNHDAMYWYRQDPGQGLRLIYYSQIVNDFQKGDIAEGYSVSREKKESFPLTVTSAQKNPTAFYLCASTKTGTALQNQPQHFGDGTRLSIL.

The chain recombines TRBV12-5 with TRBJ2-5; the D gene is possibly TRBD2 (5 bases). The CDR3 has 16 amino acids. Deletions cut 3 bases from V and 5 bases from J, with 19 bases between. Germline V lookup: CDR1 LGHNT, CDR2 FRNRAP. The CDR3 bases are TGTGCTAGTGGTTTACCCTTGGGGATACTAGAGGAGACCCAGTACTTC. Translation: CASGLPLGILEETQYF.

The genes are TRBV30 and TRBJ2-2, with 9 bases lining up with TRBD2. CDR1 is GTSNPN, CDR2 SVGIG, per germline (reference sequence). The CDR3 covers 15 residues. After removal of 3 bases from V and 5 bases from J, the junction contained 7 bases not matched to a gene. CDR3 nucleotides: TGTGCCTGGAGGGCGGGAGGGCTGGCAACCGGGGAGCTGTTTTTT. It encodes CAWRAGGLATGELFF.

V and J are TRBV3-1 (or the pseudogene TRBV3-2) and TRBJ1-3; TRBD1 might be the D (6 bases). There are 15 residues in the CDR3. Trimming pared 6 bases from V and 0 bases from J, leaving 12 bases between. Germline CDR1 and CDR2: LGHDT and YNNKEL (reference sequence). CDR3 residues: CASRPTGSSGNTIYF. In nucleotides, the CDR3 is TGTGCCAGCAGACCCACAGGGAGCTCTGGAAACACCATATATTTT.

This chain connects TRBV6-6 to TRBJ2-3; unclear D gene. V gave up 7 bases and J gave up 4 bases, with 6 bases separating them. This CDR3 spans 11 amino acids. Germline CDR1 is MNHNY and CDR2 is SVGAGI (reference sequence). The CDR3 is CASTFSDTQYF. CDR3 DNA: TGTGCCAGCACCTTCTCAGATACGCAGTATTTT.

The chain carries TRBV7-3 and TRBJ2-6, with D perhaps matching TRBD2 (6 bases). Germline CDR1 reads SGHTA; CDR2 reads FQGTGA. Trimming took 5 bases from V and 3 from J, leaving 11 bases between them. The CDR3 consists of 15 residues. The CDR3 bases are TGTGCCAGCAGCCGCGGAGGGGATGGGGCCAACGTCCTGACTTTC. This codes for CASSRGGDGANVLTF.